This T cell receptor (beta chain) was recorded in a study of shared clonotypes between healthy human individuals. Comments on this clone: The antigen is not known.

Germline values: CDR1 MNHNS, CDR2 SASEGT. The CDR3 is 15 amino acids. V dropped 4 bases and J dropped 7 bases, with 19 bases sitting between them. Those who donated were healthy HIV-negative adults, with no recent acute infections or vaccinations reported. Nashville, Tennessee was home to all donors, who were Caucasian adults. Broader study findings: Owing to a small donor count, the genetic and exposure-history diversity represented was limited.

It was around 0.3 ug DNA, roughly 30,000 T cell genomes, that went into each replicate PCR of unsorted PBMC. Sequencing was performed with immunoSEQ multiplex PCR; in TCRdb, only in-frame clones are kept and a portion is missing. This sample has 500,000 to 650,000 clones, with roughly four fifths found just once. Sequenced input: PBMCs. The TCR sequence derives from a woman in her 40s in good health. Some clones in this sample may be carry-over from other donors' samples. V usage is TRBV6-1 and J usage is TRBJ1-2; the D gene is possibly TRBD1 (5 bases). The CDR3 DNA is TGTGCCAGCAGTGCTGGGGGGACCGCCGAAGGTGGCTACACCTTC. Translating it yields CASSAGGTAEGGYTF.